This T cell receptor beta chain came from a study of cytomegalovirus exposure and HLA in healthy donors. PCR used 60 Vbeta primers and 13 Jbeta primers. Clones were sequenced by immunoSEQ multiplex PCR, and TCRdb holds only the in-frame ones, with some missing. The profile covers under 200,000 clones, with around 75% appearing a single time and less than 3% taken by the ten largest. V gave up 6 bases and J gave up 3 bases; unmatched junction bases: 10. Per germline, CDR1 MGHDK and CDR2 SYGVNS. This CDR3 is 15 amino acids long. The J gene is TRBJ2-7, the V gene TRBV25-1; 8 bases fit TRBD1. The source is a female donor in good health and CMV-seronegative. The sequencing input was PBMCs. The CDR3 bases are TGTGCCAGCAGATTTCAGGGGGCATCGGGCTACGAGCAGTACTTC. Amino acid sequence: CASRFQGASGYEQYF.